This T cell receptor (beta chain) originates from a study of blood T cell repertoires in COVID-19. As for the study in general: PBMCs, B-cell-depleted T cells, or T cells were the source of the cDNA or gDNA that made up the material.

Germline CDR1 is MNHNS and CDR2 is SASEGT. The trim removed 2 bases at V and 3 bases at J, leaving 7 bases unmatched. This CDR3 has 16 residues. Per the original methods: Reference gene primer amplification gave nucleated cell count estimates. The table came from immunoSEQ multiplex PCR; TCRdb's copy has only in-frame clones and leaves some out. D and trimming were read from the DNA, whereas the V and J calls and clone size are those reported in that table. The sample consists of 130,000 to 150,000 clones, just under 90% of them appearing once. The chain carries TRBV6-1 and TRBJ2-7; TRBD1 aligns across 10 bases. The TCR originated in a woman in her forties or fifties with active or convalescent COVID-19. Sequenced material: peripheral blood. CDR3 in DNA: TGTGCCAGCAGTGAAAGGGGACAGGGGAATAGCTACGAGCAGTACTTC. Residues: CASSERGQGNSYEQYF.